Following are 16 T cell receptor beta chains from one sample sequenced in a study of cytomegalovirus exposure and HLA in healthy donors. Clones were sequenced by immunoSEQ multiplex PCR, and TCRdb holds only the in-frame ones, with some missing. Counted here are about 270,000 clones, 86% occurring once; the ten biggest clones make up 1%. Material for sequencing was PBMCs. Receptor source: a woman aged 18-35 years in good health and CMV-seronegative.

CDR3 coding DNA: TGTGCCTGGGCCCCCGGCGGGGGAGAAGATACGCAGTATTTT. Amino acid sequence: CAWAPGGGEDTQYF. This sequence joins TRBV30 and TRBJ2-3; 7 nucleotides match TRBD2. With V trimmed by 5 bases and J by 5 bases, 10 bases remained unmatched. Germline CDR1 reads GTSNPN; CDR2 reads SVGIG (reference sequence). The CDR3 is 14 amino acids.

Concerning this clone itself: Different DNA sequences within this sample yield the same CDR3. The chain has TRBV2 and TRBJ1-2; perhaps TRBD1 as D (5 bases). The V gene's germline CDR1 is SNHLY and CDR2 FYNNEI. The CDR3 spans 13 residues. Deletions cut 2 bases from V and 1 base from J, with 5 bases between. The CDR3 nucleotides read TGTGCCAGCAGTGAACAGGGTAACTATGGCTACACCTTC. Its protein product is CASSEQGNYGYTF.

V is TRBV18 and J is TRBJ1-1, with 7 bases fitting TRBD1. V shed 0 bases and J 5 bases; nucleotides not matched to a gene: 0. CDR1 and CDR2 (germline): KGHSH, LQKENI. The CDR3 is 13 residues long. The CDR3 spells CASSPPTGTEAFF. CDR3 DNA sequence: TGTGCCAGCTCACCACCGACAGGGACTGAAGCTTTCTTT.

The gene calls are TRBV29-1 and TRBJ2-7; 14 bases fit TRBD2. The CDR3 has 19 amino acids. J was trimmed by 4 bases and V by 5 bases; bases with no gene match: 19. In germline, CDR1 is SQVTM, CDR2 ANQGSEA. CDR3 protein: CSVTDSGPGLAGAGYEQYF. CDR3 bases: TGCAGCGTTACGGACAGTGGGCCGGGACTAGCGGGAGCGGGATACGAGCAGTACTTC.

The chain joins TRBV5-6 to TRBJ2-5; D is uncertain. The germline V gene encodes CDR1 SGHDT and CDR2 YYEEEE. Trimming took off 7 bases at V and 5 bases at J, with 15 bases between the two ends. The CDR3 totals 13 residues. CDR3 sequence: CASLEHLEETQYF. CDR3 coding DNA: TGTGCCAGCCTAGAACATTTGGAGGAGACCCAGTACTTC.

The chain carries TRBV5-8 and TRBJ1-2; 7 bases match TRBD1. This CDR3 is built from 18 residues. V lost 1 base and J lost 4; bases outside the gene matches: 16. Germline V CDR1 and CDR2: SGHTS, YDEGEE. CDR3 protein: CASSLSRYREQGLYGYTF. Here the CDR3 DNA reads TGTGCCAGCAGCTTGTCGAGGTACAGGGAACAGGGGCTCTATGGCTACACCTTC.

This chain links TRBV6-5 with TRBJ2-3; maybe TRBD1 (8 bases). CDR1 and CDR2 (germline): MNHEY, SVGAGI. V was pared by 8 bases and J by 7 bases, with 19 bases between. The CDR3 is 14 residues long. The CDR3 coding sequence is TGTGCCAGCGCAGGGGGCCGGGGGGTGAATACGCAGTATTTT. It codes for CASAGGRGVNTQYF.

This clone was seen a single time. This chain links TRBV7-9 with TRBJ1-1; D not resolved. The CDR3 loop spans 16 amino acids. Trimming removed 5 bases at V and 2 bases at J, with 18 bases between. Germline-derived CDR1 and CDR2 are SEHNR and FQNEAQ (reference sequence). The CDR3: CASSQRTFSGNTEAFF. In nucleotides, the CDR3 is TGTGCCAGCAGCCAGCGGACTTTTTCTGGAAACACTGAAGCTTTCTTT. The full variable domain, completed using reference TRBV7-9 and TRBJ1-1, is DTGVSQNPRHKITKRGQNVTFRCDPISEHNRLYWYRQTLGQGPEFLTYFQNEAQLEKSRLLSDRFSAERPKGSFSTLEIQRTEQGDSAMYLCASSQRTFSGNTEAFFGQGTRLTVV.

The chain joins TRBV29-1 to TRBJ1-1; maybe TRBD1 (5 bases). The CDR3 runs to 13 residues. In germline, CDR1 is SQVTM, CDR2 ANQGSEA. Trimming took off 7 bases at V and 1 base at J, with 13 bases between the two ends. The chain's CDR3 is CSAEKQENTEAFF. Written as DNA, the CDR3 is TGCAGCGCAGAAAAACAGGAGAACACTGAAGCTTTCTTT. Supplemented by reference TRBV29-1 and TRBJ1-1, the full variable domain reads SAVISQKPSRDICQRGTSLTIQCQVDSQVTMMFWYRQQPGQSLTLIATANQGSEATYESGFVIDKFPISRPNLTFSTLTVSNMSPEDSSIYLCSAEKQENTEAFFGQGTRLTVV.

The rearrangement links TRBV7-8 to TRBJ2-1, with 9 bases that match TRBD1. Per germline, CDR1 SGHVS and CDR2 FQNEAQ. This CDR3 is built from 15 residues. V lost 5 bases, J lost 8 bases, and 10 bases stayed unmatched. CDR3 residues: CASSPGQGRRDEQFF. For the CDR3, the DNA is TGTGCCAGCAGCCCAGGACAGGGGAGGAGGGATGAGCAGTTCTTC. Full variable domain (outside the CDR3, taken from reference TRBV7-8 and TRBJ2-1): GAGVSQSPRYKVAKRGQDVALRCDPISGHVSLFWYQQALGQGPEFLTYFQNEAQLDKSGLPSDRFFAERPEGSVSTLKIQRTQQEDSAVYLCASSPGQGRRDEQFFGPGTRLTVL.

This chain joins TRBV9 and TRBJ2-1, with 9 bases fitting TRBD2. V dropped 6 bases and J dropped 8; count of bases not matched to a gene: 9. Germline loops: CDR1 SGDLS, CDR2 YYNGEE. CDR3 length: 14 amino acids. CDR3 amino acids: CASTLAGGLDEQFF. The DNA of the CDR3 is TGTGCCAGCACCCTCGCGGGAGGGTTGGATGAGCAGTTCTTC.

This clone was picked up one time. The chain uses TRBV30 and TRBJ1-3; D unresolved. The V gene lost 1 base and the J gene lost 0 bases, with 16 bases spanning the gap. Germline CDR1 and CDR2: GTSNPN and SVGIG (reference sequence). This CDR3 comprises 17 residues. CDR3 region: CAWSEAADTFSGNTIYF. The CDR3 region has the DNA TGTGCCTGGAGTGAGGCAGCGGATACGTTCTCTGGAAACACCATATATTTT.

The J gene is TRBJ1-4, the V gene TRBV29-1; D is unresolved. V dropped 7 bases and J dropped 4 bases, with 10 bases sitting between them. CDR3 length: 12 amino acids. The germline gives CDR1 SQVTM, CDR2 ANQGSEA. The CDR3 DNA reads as TGCAGCGCCCGTTCGGGTAATGAAAAACTGTTTTTT. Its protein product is CSARSGNEKLFF.

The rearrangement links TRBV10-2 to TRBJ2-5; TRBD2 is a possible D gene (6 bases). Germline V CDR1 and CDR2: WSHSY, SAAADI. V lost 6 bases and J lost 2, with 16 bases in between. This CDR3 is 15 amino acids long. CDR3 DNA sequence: TGCGCCAGCAGGGACTCCGTCGGACTACAAGAGACCCAGTACTTC. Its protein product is CASRDSVGLQETQYF.

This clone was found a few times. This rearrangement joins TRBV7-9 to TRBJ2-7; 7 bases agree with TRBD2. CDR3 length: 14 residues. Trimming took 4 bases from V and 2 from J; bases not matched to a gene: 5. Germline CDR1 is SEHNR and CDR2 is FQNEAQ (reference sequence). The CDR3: CASSSGLTTYEQYF. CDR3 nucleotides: TGTGCCAGCAGCTCGGGACTAACGACCTACGAGCAGTACTTC.

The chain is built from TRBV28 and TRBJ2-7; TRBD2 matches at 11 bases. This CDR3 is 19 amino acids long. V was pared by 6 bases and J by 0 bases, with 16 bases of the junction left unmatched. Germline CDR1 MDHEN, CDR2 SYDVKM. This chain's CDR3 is CASSPAGTSGIINSYEQYF. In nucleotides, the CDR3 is TGTGCCAGCAGCCCGGCCGGGACTAGCGGAATTATTAACTCCTACGAGCAGTACTTC.